These T cell receptor beta chains were read from a single sample in a study of cytotoxic CD8 clonotypes in ibrutinib-treated CLL. Here immunoSEQ multiplex PCR was the method, and the copy in TCRdb shows in-frame clones only, minus some. The sample carries some 100,000 clones, more than 55% recorded once. The material sequenced was PBMCs, taken after 24 months of ibrutinib treatment. The receptors originated from a human donor with chronic lymphocytic leukemia. CDR3s include the opening cysteine and the closing phenylalanine or tryptophan. D genes are given only for firm matches. Some rows mark clone size as missing; the rest say once, few, many or name a class of expanded clone.

D gene	clone size	V gene	J gene	CDR3 protein	CDR3 DNA
.	.	TRBV29-1	TRBJ1-1	CSVEGRINTEAFF	TGCAGCGTTGAGGGCAGAATAAACACTGAAGCTTTCTTT
TRBD1	.	TRBV5-1	TRBJ2-5	CASSRGTGGETQYF	TGCGCCAGCAGCCGCGGAACAGGGGGGGAGACCCAGTACTTC
TRBD1	.	TRBV30	TRBJ1-5	CAWSNGQVSNQPQHF	TGTGCCTGGAGTAATGGACAGGTTAGCAATCAGCCCCAGCATTTT
TRBD1	few	TRBV5-1	TRBJ2-1	CASRSTGGTQNEQFF	TGCGCCAGCAGGTCGACAGGGGGGACCCAAAATGAGCAGTTCTTC
.	.	TRBV5-4	TRBJ1-3	CASSQVPGNTIYF	TGTGCCAGCAGCCAAGTCCCTGGAAACACCATATATTTT
.	.	TRBV2	TRBJ1-2	CASNFVVGGYTF	TGTGCCAGCAATTTCGTAGTCGGGGGCTACACCTTC
.	.	TRBV7-2	TRBJ2-5	CASSPDSGQETQYF	TGTGCCAGCAGCCCCGATAGTGGGCAAGAGACCCAGTACTTC
.	.	TRBV20-1	TRBJ2-2	CSARGNGELFF	TGCAGTGCTAGGGGGAACGGGGAGCTGTTTTTT
TRBD1	.	TRBV28	TRBJ1-1	CASSSQGGGWTEAFF	TGTGCCAGCAGTAGTCAAGGAGGGGGCTGGACTGAAGCTTTCTTT
.	once	TRBV7-2	TRBJ1-4	CASSLGAGKNEKLFF	TGTGCCAGCAGCTTAGGGGCAGGGAAAAATGAAAAACTGTTTTTT
.	few	TRBV7-7	TRBJ1-5	CASSLETNGGNQPQHF	TGTGCTAGCAGCTTAGAGACGAACGGGGGCAATCAGCCCCAGCATTTT
TRBD1	.	TRBV10-2	TRBJ1-5	CASSSQGDQPQHF	TGCGCCAGCAGTTCTCAGGGGGATCAGCCCCAGCATTTT
.	.	TRBV7-2	TRBJ2-1	CASSFRNEQFF	TGTGCCAGCAGCTTTAGAAATGAGCAGTTCTTC
TRBD1	.	TRBV30	TRBJ1-1	CAWSVQGAVNTEAFF	TGTGCCTGGAGTGTACAGGGGGCGGTGAACACTGAAGCTTTCTTT